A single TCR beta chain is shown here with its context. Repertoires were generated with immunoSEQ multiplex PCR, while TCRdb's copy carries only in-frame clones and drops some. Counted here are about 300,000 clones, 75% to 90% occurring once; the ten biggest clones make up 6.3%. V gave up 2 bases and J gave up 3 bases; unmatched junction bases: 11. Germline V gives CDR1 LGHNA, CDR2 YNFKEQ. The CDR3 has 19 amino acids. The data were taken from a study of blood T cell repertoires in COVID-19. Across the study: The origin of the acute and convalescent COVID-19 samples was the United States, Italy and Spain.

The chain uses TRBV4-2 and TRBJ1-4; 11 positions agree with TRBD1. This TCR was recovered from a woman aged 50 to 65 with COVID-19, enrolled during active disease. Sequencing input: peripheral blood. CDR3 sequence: CASSQFPGQGDFANEKLFF. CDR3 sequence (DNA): TGTGCCAGCAGCCAATTCCCGGGACAGGGGGATTTTGCTAATGAAAAACTGTTTTTT.